This T cell receptor beta chain was documented in a study of Ad26.COV2.S vaccination and SARS-CoV-2 variants. In its sample, this clone was seen once. One end of the junction is discordant with germline, which a read error may explain. Sequencing was performed with immunoSEQ multiplex PCR; in TCRdb, only in-frame clones are kept and a portion is missing. There are about 680,000 clones in the sample; roughly nine tenths occur only once, and around 1.5% lies in the top ten. Germline V lookup: CDR1 LGHNA, CDR2 YSLEER. The CDR3 length is 13 residues. Stated treatment: some 20 received Ad26.COV2.S at low or high dose, single or two shots; 5 received placebo; per-sample allocation not given. Sampling happened 63 days after the first vaccine or placebo injection.

Sample: peripheral blood, taken in a trial of Ad26.COV2.S vaccine versus placebo. The source of this sequence is a person between 18 and 60 years old who received the Ad26.COV2.S COVID-19 vaccine or a placebo. V is TRBV4-3 and J is TRBJ1-1; maybe TRBD1 (6 bases). CDR3 protein: CGSSRKGGTEAFF. The CDR3 DNA is TGCGGCAGCAGCCGAAAGGGGGGCACTGAAGCTTTCTTT.